The T cell receptor beta chain under discussion was sequenced for a study of cytomegalovirus exposure and HLA in healthy donors. The overall study: From donors who were HLA-typed, an early data release held around 85 million unique TCRs.

The PCR used 60 Vbeta and 13 Jbeta primers. Per the original data handling: In a later analysis, the count reached some 83 million unique TCR beta chains, with about 11 million shared. Clones were sequenced by immunoSEQ multiplex PCR, and TCRdb holds only the in-frame ones, with some missing. Clone size and the V and J calls come from that table; the DNA yielded D and trimming. Among more than 85,000 clones listed, approximately 9% were seen once. Broader study findings: Among CMV-associated TCR beta chains, most appeared HLA-restricted in a later analysis.

This CDR3 is 20 amino acids long. V was clipped by 5 bases and J by 0 bases; unmatched bases: 19. Germline CDR1 is MDHEN and CDR2 is SYDVKM. About this clone: Its antigen is as yet unknown.

This TCR was recovered from a man in his fifties or sixties in good health and CMV-seropositive. Material: PBMCs. The chain combines TRBV28 with TRBJ1-5; 7 bases are shared with TRBD1. The CDR3 here is CASSTPRGARGRTSNQPQHF. CDR3 nucleotides: TGTGCCAGCAGTACCCCAAGGGGCGCAAGGGGGCGCACTAGCAATCAGCCCCAGCATTTT.